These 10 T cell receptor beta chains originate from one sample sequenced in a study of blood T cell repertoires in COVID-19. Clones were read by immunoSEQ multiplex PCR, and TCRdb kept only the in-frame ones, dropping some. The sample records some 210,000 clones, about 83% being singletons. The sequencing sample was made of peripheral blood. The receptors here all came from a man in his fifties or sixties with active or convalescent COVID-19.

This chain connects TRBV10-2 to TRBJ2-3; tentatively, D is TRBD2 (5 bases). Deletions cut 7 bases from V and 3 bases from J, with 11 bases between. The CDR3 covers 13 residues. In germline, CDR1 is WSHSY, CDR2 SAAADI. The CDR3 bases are TGCGCCAGCAAGCTGGGCGGGACAGATACGCAGTATTTT. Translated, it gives CASKLGGTDTQYF.

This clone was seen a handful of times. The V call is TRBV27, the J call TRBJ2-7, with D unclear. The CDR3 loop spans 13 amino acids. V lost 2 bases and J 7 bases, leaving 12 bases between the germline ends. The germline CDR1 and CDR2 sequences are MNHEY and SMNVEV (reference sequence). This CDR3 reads CASSLQSEREQYF. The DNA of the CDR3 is TGTGCCAGCAGTTTACAGTCCGAGAGGGAGCAGTACTTC.

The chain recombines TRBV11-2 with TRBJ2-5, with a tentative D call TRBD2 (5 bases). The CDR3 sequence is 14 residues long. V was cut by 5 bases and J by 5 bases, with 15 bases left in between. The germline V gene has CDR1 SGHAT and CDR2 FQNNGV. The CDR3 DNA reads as TGTGCCAGCAGCCTCGGACCTTGGGAGGAGACCCAGTACTTC. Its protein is CASSLGPWEETQYF. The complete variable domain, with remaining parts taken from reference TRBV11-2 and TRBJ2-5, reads EAGVAQSPRYKIIEKRQSVAFWCNPISGHATLYWYQQILGQGPKLLIQFQNNGVVDDSQLPKDRFSAERLKGVDSTLKIQPAKLEDSAVYLCASSLGPWEETQYFGPGTRLLVL.

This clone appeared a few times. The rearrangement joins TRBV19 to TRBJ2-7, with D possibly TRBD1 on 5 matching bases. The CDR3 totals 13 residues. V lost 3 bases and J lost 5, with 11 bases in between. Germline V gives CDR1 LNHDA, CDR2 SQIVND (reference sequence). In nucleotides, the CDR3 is TGTGCCAGTAGTATTGGGGCCAGGAACGAGCAGTACTTC. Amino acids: CASSIGARNEQYF.

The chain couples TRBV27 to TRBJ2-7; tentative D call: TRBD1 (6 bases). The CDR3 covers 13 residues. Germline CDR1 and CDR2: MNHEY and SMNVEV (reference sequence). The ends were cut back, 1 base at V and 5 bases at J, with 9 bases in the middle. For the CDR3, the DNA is TGTGCCAGCAGTTTATACAGGGTAAACGAGCAGTACTTC. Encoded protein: CASSLYRVNEQYF.

The CDR3 DNA reads TGTGCCAGTAGTATAAAGGGGGCCATGAACACTGAAGCTTTCTTT. Translation: CASSIKGAMNTEAFF. The V gene is TRBV19, the J gene TRBJ1-1; 7 positions match TRBD1. The CDR3 extends over 15 amino acids. Trimming took 2 bases from V and 0 from J; bases not matched to a gene: 3. Germline CDR1 reads LNHDA; CDR2 reads SQIVND (reference sequence).

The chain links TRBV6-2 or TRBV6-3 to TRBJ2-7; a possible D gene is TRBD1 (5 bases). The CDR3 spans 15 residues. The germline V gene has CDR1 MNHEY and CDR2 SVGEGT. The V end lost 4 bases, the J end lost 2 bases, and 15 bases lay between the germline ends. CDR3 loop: CASSFSGIWAYEQYF. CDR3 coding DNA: TGTGCCAGCAGTTTTTCAGGGATATGGGCCTACGAGCAGTACTTC.

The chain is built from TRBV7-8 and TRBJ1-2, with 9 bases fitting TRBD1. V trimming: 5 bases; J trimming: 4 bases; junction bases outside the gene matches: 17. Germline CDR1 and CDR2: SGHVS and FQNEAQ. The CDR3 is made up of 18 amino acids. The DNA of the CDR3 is TGTGCCAGCAGCCTCCGCCTCGGGACAGGGAAAATGGGCTATGGCTACACCTTC. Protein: CASSLRLGTGKMGYGYTF.

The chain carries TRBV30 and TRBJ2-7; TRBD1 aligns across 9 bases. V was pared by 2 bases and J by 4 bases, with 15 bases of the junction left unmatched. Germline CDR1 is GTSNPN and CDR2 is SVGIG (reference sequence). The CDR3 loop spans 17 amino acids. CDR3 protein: CAWSPDRGASVIYEQYF. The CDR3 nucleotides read TGTGCCTGGAGTCCTGACAGGGGGGCATCTGTTATTTACGAGCAGTACTTC.

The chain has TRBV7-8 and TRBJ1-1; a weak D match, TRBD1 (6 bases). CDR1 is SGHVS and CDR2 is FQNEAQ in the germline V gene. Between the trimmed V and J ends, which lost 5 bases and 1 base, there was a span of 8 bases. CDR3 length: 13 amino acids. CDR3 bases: TGTGCCAGCAGCACGACAGGGAACACTGAAGCTTTCTTT. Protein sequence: CASSTTGNTEAFF.